Sequencing of this T cell receptor (beta chain) was carried out in a study of T cells in Graves' hyperthyroidism and ophthalmopathy. Trimming took off 0 bases at V and 4 bases at J, with 7 bases between the two ends. The CDR3 is 15 amino acids. Germline CDR1 reads SNHLY; CDR2 reads FYNNEI. The study based diagnoses on clinical symptoms, serum thyroxine and TRAb, thyroid ultrasound and orbital computed tomography. A word on this clonotype: Its target is not known.

Study-wide results and caveats: Ophthalmopathy could be told apart from stable hyperthyroidism with a 13 V-J model.

The TCR beta CDR3 regions underwent amplification using RNA transcripts as the source. Primed by the HTBI set, a first-round RT-PCR was run on the TCR CDR3. TCRdb reprocessed the multiplex PCR reads via MiXCR and lists one record per CDR3 protein. The sample lists more than 500,000 distinct CDR3 sequences, roughly 50% occurring once. Sequenced material: peripheral blood or thyroid tissue (not recorded which). This chain uses TRBV2 with TRBJ2-6; D might be TRBD1 (6 bases). This TCR came from an adult woman with Graves' disease, either hyperthyroidism or ophthalmopathy (not recorded which). The CDR3 DNA reads TGTGCCAGCAGTGAAGCGGGGGCGGGGGCCAACGTCCTGACTTTC. It translates to CASSEAGAGANVLTF.